This note documents a single T cell receptor (beta chain) sequence. The V end lost 3 bases, the J end lost 7 bases, and 18 bases lay between the germline ends. The CDR3 runs 14 residues. Per the germline V gene, CDR1 is GTSNPN and CDR2 is SVGIG (reference sequence). The sample originates from a study of blood T cell repertoires in COVID-19. Measured with immunoSEQ multiplex PCR; TCRdb has only the in-frame clones, and not every one. The data show over 250,000 clones, about 89% seen once. The TCR comes from a middle-aged woman who had recovered from COVID-19. This chain links TRBV30 with TRBJ1-2; D remains ambiguous. The sample was peripheral blood. Here the CDR3 reads CAWRPREGAGGYTF. The CDR3 DNA reads TGTGCCTGGAGACCTCGGGAGGGAGCAGGTGGCTACACCTTC.